The 16 T cell receptor beta chains below were found in one sample sequenced in a study of blood T cell repertoires in COVID-19. Assay: immunoSEQ multiplex PCR; the TCRdb copy retains only in-frame clones and omits some. The repertoire includes a few hundred thousand clones, approximately 90% of them detected once, and about 8.9% sits in the top ten. The specimen was PBMCs or T cells enriched from blood (not recorded which). The receptors stem from a woman aged 18 to 35 who had recovered from COVID-19.

This chain links TRBV4-3 with TRBJ2-7, with 14 bases that match TRBD2. The CDR3 has 15 residues. Trimming cost V 3 bases and J 3 bases; bases outside gene matches: 1. Germline CDR1 is LGHNA and CDR2 is YSLEER. As DNA, the CDR3 is TGCGCCAGCAGCCAGGGACTAGCGGGAGTCTACGAGCAGTACTTC. Its protein is CASSQGLAGVYEQYF.

V is TRBV12-2 and J is TRBJ1-2; the listed D gene, TRBD1, was not tested against the DNA. TRBV12-2 represents a pseudogene. This CDR3 spans 14 amino acids. The CDR3 loop is CASRSDRGVYGYTF. The CDR3 DNA follows: TGTGCAAGTCGCTCCGACAGGGGTGTCTATGGCTACACCTTC.

The chain recombines TRBV6-5 with TRBJ2-7, with D maybe TRBD1 (6 bases). The CDR3 has 14 residues. Germline V gene sequence: CDR1 MNHEY, CDR2 SVGAGI. Trimming removed 3 bases from V and 3 bases from J, with 12 bases in between. Here the CDR3 reads CASSYNGQHYEQYF. In DNA, the CDR3 is TGTGCCAGCAGTTATAATGGACAGCACTACGAGCAGTACTTC.

CDR3 sequence (DNA): TGCGCCAGCAGCCAAAGGGTAGCGGGAGCGTATAATGAGCAGTTCTTC. The encoded protein is CASSQRVAGAYNEQFF. V and J are TRBV4-3 and TRBJ2-1; 9 bases are shared with TRBD2. The ends lost 2 bases at V and 7 bases at J; junction bases unmatched: 9. The CDR3 length is 16 residues. Looked up from germline, CDR1 is LGHNA and CDR2 is YSLEER.

The chain is built from TRBV2 and TRBJ1-5, with TRBD1 matching 8 bases. The CDR3 is 15 residues long. Germline trimming cut 4 bases from V and 7 bases from J; bases unmatched to any gene: 9. Germline loops: CDR1 SNHLY, CDR2 FYNNEI. CDR3 region: CASSGRTGKEQPQHF. As DNA, the CDR3 is TGTGCCAGCAGTGGAAGGACAGGGAAAGAGCAGCCCCAGCATTTT.

This chain joins TRBV28 and TRBJ1-3; D gene unclear. This CDR3 spans 15 amino acids. The germline CDR1 and CDR2 sequences are MDHEN and SYDVKM. Trimming pared 7 bases from V and 4 bases from J, leaving 17 bases between. CDR3 nucleotide sequence: TGTGCCAGCATACATTCGGCGACATCGGGAAACACCATATATTTT. Its protein is CASIHSATSGNTIYF.

In regard to this clone: The junction differs from germline at one of its ends, possibly a read error. The rearrangement links TRBV11-2 to TRBJ2-5, with a tentative D call TRBD2 (5 bases). CDR3 length equals 15 residues. CDR1 is SGHAT and CDR2 is FQNNGV in the germline V gene. CDR3 loop: CASSLRSGNHETQYF. In DNA form, the CDR3 reads TGTGCCAGCAGCCTAAGGTCGGGGAACCATGAGACCCAGTACTTC.

The chain joins TRBV21-1 to TRBJ2-7; whether TRBD1, the table's D call, matches the DNA was not checked. TRBV21-1 is shown as a pseudogene. The CDR3 spans 13 residues. CDR3 residues: CASSLGQGSEQYF. CDR3 nucleotides: TGTGCCAGCAGCTTAGGACAGGGCTCCGAGCAGTACTTC.

The rearrangement links TRBV29-1 to TRBJ1-1; TRBD1 matches 7 bases. This CDR3 spans 12 amino acids. J gave up 1 base and V 7 bases, and 3 bases lay outside the gene matches. Germline-derived CDR1 and CDR2 are SQVTM and ANQGSEA. This CDR3 is CSAWDRNTEAFF. The CDR3 DNA is TGCAGCGCCTGGGACAGGAACACTGAAGCTTTCTTT.

The rearrangement links TRBV7-3 to TRBJ2-1; possibly TRBD1 for D (7 bases). Trimming stripped 5 bases from V and 2 bases from J, with 10 bases between. Germline CDR1 and CDR2: SGHTA and FQGTGA. The length of the CDR3 is 14 residues. The CDR3 here is CASSGGTAYNEQFF. DNA of the CDR3: TGTGCCAGCAGCGGAGGGACAGCCTACAATGAGCAGTTCTTC. Full variable domain (rest looked up from reference TRBV7-3 and TRBJ2-1): GAGVSQTPSNKVTEKGKYVELRCDPISGHTALYWYRQSLGQGPEFLIYFQGTGAADDSGLPNDRFFAVRPEGSVSTLKIQRTERGDSAVYLCASSGGTAYNEQFFGPGTRLTVL.

This chain uses TRBV7-8 with TRBJ1-3, with D uncertain. The V gene's germline CDR1 is SGHVS and CDR2 FQNEAQ. Between the trimmed V and J ends, which lost 5 bases and 4 bases, there was a span of 9 bases. This CDR3 has 13 residues. CDR3 amino acids: CASSPLAGNTIYF. For the CDR3, the DNA is TGTGCCAGCAGCCCACTTGCGGGAAACACCATATATTTT.

V and J are TRBV7-9 and TRBJ1-1; TRBD1 is a possible D gene (6 bases). The CDR3 consists of 15 residues. V dropped 1 base and J dropped 4 bases, with 13 bases sitting between them. Germline V gives CDR1 SEHNR, CDR2 FQNEAQ (reference sequence). CDR3 bases: TGTGCCAGCAGCTTAGGGGGCCAGGGGACCACTGAAGCTTTCTTT. This sequence encodes CASSLGGQGTTEAFF.

This sequence joins TRBV7-3 and TRBJ2-3; 8 bases map to TRBD2. The ends lost 2 bases at V and 4 bases at J; junction bases unmatched: 5. Looked up from germline, CDR1 is SGHTA and CDR2 is FQGTGA. The CDR3 has 15 amino acids. CDR3 DNA: TGTGCCAGCAGCTTAGTCCGGGGGGGATCAGATACGCAGTATTTT. Residues: CASSLVRGGSDTQYF.

V gene TRBV11-2 combines with J gene TRBJ1-3; 7 nucleotides match TRBD1. Unmatched junction bases numbered 4, after V lost 0 bases and J lost 5 bases. This CDR3 contains 15 residues. Looked up from germline, CDR1 is SGHAT and CDR2 is FQNNGV. In nucleotides, the CDR3 is TGTGCCAGCAGCTTAGACGGACAGGTTAGAAACACCATATATTTT. It is translated as CASSLDGQVRNTIYF.

This sequence joins TRBV3-1 (or the pseudogene TRBV3-2) and TRBJ1-1, with no clear D. This CDR3 comprises 13 residues. Germline CDR1 LGHDT, CDR2 YNNKEL (reference sequence). V gave up 4 bases and J gave up 4 bases, with 10 bases separating them. The CDR3 protein is CASSLESGTEAFF. The CDR3 DNA sequence: TGTGCCAGCAGCCTTGAATCGGGCACTGAAGCTTTCTTT.

This rearrangement joins TRBV5-4 to TRBJ2-2; TRBD1 agrees at 9 bases. The CDR3 consists of 15 residues. The germline V gene has CDR1 SGHNT and CDR2 YYREEE (reference sequence). V shed 3 bases and J 6 bases; nucleotides not matched to a gene: 6. For the CDR3, the DNA is TGTGCCAGCAGCTGGGACAGGGCGGTCGCCGGGGAGCTGTTTTTT. Translated, it gives CASSWDRAVAGELFF.